The 31 T cell receptor beta chains given below trace back to one sample, sequenced in a study of blood T cells in healthy people across ages (dated by TCRdb to about 2015). Preparation of the library involved 5' RACE. The reads were generated on an Illumina HiSeq 2500. A second about 7 to 12 cycle PCR used a sample-barcoded 5' primer and a J-beta primer mix. The public reads were reanalyzed by TCRdb: fastp trimming at Q25, MiXCR alignment, in-frame beta chains only. Rows with one shared CDR3 protein collapse into an entry with the most common genes and DNA. The sample has 250,000 to 300,000 distinct CDR3 sequences on record, roughly 26% of them singletons. 29% of the sample lies in the top ten. Sequencing was carried out using blood. These TCRs come from a woman in her seventies in good health.

CDR3 sequence (DNA): TGCAGTGCTAGGGGTAGTCTCCGCTCCTACAATGAGCAGTTCTTC. This gives the protein CSARGSLRSYNEQFF. The chain is built from TRBV20-1 and TRBJ2-1; D is uncertain. Trimming cost V 3 bases and J 0 bases, with 12 bases left between them. Per germline, CDR1 DFQATT and CDR2 SNEGSKA (reference sequence). The CDR3 is made up of 15 amino acids.

J is TRBJ2-1 and V is TRBV27; no firm D call. The CDR3 has 14 residues. Between the trimmed V and J ends, which lost 3 bases and 9 bases, there was a span of 15 bases. The germline CDR1 and CDR2 sequences are MNHEY and SMNVEV (reference sequence). CDR3 DNA: TGTGCCAGCAGTTTTATCCGAGACTGGAGTGAGCAGTTCTTC. It codes for CASSFIRDWSEQFF.

This clonotype was observed a few times. The chain is built from TRBV19 and TRBJ2-7, with TRBD1 as a possible D gene (6 bases). Germline CDR1 reads LNHDA; CDR2 reads SQIVND (reference sequence). V shed 1 base and J shed 1 base, with 14 bases lying between them. The CDR3 sequence is 16 residues long. CDR3 region: CASSIGGGDKSYEQYF. In DNA form, the CDR3 reads TGTGCCAGTAGTATAGGAGGGGGAGATAAATCCTACGAGCAGTACTTC.

This clonotype came up a few times. This chain connects TRBV10-3 to TRBJ1-1; D remains unclear. Trimming pared 6 bases from V and 0 bases from J, leaving 8 bases between. Per germline, CDR1 ENHRY and CDR2 SYGVKD. The CDR3 covers 13 residues. CDR3 nucleotides: TGTGCCATCAGACAATCCGTGAACACTGAAGCTTTCTTT. Protein product: CAIRQSVNTEAFF.

This clonotype occurred a few times. The chain employs TRBV20-1 and TRBJ2-6; no firm D call. The CDR3 consists of 14 residues. Germline V gene sequence: CDR1 DFQATT, CDR2 SNEGSKA (reference sequence). V lost 3 bases to trimming and J lost 1 base, with 7 bases between them. The CDR3 region is CSASPTSGANVLTF. CDR3 DNA sequence: TGCAGTGCTAGCCCGACATCTGGGGCCAACGTCCTGACTTTC.

This clonotype showed up just a few times. The rearrangement joins TRBV28 to TRBJ2-1; TRBD2 matches 7 bases. Per the germline V gene, CDR1 is MDHEN and CDR2 is SYDVKM. This CDR3 spans 15 amino acids. After removal of 8 bases from V and 5 bases from J, the junction contained 12 bases not matched to a gene. The CDR3 bases are TGTGCCAGCCTCCTTTTTACGGGAGGCCACAATGAGCAGTTCTTC. Translating it yields CASLLFTGGHNEQFF.

The CDR3 loop reads CASSARVGGSTDTQYF. DNA of the CDR3: TGTGCCAGCAGCGCTCGGGTTGGCGGCAGCACAGATACGCAGTATTTT. The chain has TRBV7-9 and TRBJ2-3, with D hard to call. The CDR3 has 16 amino acids. Germline assignment: CDR1 SEHNR and CDR2 FQNEAQ (reference sequence). Trimming removed 5 bases from V and 0 bases from J, with 15 bases in between.

This clonotype has only a few counts. The gene calls are TRBV5-1 and TRBJ1-2; tentatively, D is TRBD1 (6 bases). Per the germline V gene, CDR1 is SGHRS and CDR2 is YFSETQ. V lost 0 bases to trimming and J lost 6 bases, with 12 bases between them. This CDR3 comprises 14 residues. CDR3 region: CASSLGQEVDGYTF. The CDR3, as DNA: TGCGCCAGCAGCTTGGGACAGGAGGTTGATGGCTACACCTTC.

The rearrangement uses TRBV7-2 and TRBJ2-7; either TRBD1 or TRBD2 may fit D (5 bases each). Germline CDR1 is SGHTA and CDR2 is FQGNSA. V was trimmed by 5 bases and J by 0 bases, leaving 14 bases between them. The CDR3 runs 15 residues. The CDR3 reads CASSDRDGSSYEQYF. DNA of the CDR3: TGTGCCAGCAGCGACCGGGACGGCAGCTCCTACGAGCAGTACTTC.

This clonotype occurred a few times. The rearrangement uses TRBV18 and TRBJ2-7; D is ambiguous. This CDR3 spans 13 amino acids. The V end lost 4 bases, the J end lost 3 bases, and 10 bases lay between the germline ends. Per the germline V gene, CDR1 is KGHSH and CDR2 is LQKENI. CDR3 in DNA: TGTGCCAGCTCACTCCAGAAGAACTACGAGCAGTACTTC. It specifies CASSLQKNYEQYF.

The chain combines TRBV28 with TRBJ2-3, with 8 positions matching TRBD2. V was pared by 5 bases and J by 0 bases, with 4 bases of the junction left unmatched. CDR1 MDHEN and CDR2 SYDVKM come from the germline V gene. The CDR3 consists of 15 residues. In DNA, the CDR3 is TGTGCCAGCAGTCTCTTAGCGGGAAGCACAGATACGCAGTATTTT. Amino acids: CASSLLAGSTDTQYF.

This clonotype was picked up a small number of times. Compared with germline, one end of the junction differs, possibly owing to a read error. The rearrangement uses TRBV20-1 and TRBJ2-1; the match to TRBD2 covers 11 bases. Germline lookup yields CDR1 DFQATT and CDR2 SNEGSKA (reference sequence). The CDR3 loop spans 17 amino acids. As DNA, the CDR3 is TGCAGCGCTAGAGATAGAGTTAGCGGGAGGGCCCACAATGAGCAGTTCTTC. It is translated as CSARDRVSGRAHNEQFF.

V usage is TRBV5-5 and J usage is TRBJ1-2; the match to TRBD1 covers 9 bases. The CDR3 sequence is 13 residues long. Germline CDR1 is SGHKS and CDR2 is YYEKEE (reference sequence). V gave up 4 bases and J gave up 13 bases; unmatched junction bases: 11. The CDR3 reads CASSISGTGFCTF. The CDR3 nucleotides are TGTGCCAGCAGCATCTCCGGGACAGGGTTTTGCACCTTC.

Comment on this clonotype: The junction departs from the called germline gene at one end, perhaps through a read error. V is TRBV18 and J is TRBJ2-7; maybe TRBD2 (5 bases). CDR1 KGHSH and CDR2 LQKENI come from the germline V gene. This CDR3 is 14 amino acids long. CDR3 bases: TGTACCAGCTCTCCGGGAAGGATCTCCTACGAGCAGTACTTC. Translated: CTSSPGRISYEQYF.

The chain couples TRBV7-9 to TRBJ2-2; D unresolved. This CDR3 is 15 amino acids long. Germline-derived CDR1 and CDR2 are SEHNR and FQNEAQ (reference sequence). The V gene lost 1 base and the J gene lost 0 bases, with 6 bases spanning the gap. For the CDR3, the DNA is TGTGCCAGCAGCTTAGACAGCCCGAACACCGGGGAGCTGTTTTTT. Translation: CASSLDSPNTGELFF.

V and J are TRBV6-1 and TRBJ1-5; D is ambiguous. Germline CDR1 MNHNS, CDR2 SASEGT. This CDR3 is built from 13 residues. V shed 2 bases and J shed 5 bases, with 7 bases lying between them. DNA for the CDR3: TGTGCCAGCAGTGAAAGTTCAGATCAGCCCCAGCATTTT. This codes for CASSESSDQPQHF.

This chain connects TRBV20-1 to TRBJ2-2; 7 bases are shared with TRBD2. The ends lost 6 bases at V and 0 bases at J; junction bases unmatched: 13. The CDR3 contains 17 residues. The germline gives CDR1 DFQATT, CDR2 SNEGSKA (reference sequence). DNA of the CDR3: TGCAGTGCCCTCACTAGCGTCGAGAACGCGAACACCGGGGAGCTGTTTTTT. Protein: CSALTSVENANTGELFF.

This chain uses TRBV7-2 with TRBJ2-5, with D hard to call. The DNA end lines up better with TRBJ2-1; the J call may be wrong. Germline V gives CDR1 SGHTA, CDR2 FQGNSA. The CDR3 runs 14 residues. CDR3 in DNA: TGTGCCAGCAGCCTCATCCCCAGACACGATGAGCAGTTCTTC. Translation gives CASSLIPRHDEQFF.

This sequence joins TRBV5-1 and TRBJ2-2, with D possibly matching TRBD1 (6 bases). CDR1 is SGHRS and CDR2 is YFSETQ in the germline V gene. CDR3 length: 14 amino acids. Trimming stripped 3 bases from V and 4 bases from J, with 10 bases between. CDR3 DNA: TGCGCCAGCAGCTCAGGGGAACTCACCGGGGAGCTGTTTTTT. Protein sequence: CASSSGELTGELFF. The variable domain in full, completed from reference TRBV5-1 and TRBJ2-2, reads KAGVTQTPRYLIKTRGQQVTLSCSPISGHRSVSWYQQTPGQGLQFLFEYFSETQRNKGNFPGRFSGRQFSNSRSEMNVSTLELGDSALYLCASSSGELTGELFFGEGSRLTVL.

Many counts were recorded for this clonotype. The chain couples TRBV18 to TRBJ2-5; D may correspond to TRBD1 or TRBD2 (5 bases each). CDR1 and CDR2 from the germline V gene are KGHSH and LQKENI. V gave up 8 bases and J gave up 2 bases, with 12 bases separating them. CDR3 length equals 13 residues. CDR3: CASRERGQETQYF. CDR3 DNA sequence: TGTGCCAGCCGCGAGAGGGGACAAGAGACCCAGTACTTC. The full variable domain, completed using reference TRBV18 and TRBJ2-5, is NAGVMQNPRHLVRRRGQEARLRCSPMKGHSHVYWYRQLPEEGLKFMVYLQKENIIDESGMPKERFSAEFPKEGPSILRIQQVVRGDSAAYFCASRERGQETQYFGPGTRLLVL.

The V and J genes are TRBV7-2 and TRBJ2-5; D not certain. CDR3 length: 14 amino acids. Trimming stripped 0 bases from V and 2 bases from J, with 7 bases between. CDR1 is SGHTA, CDR2 FQGNSA, per germline. The CDR3 DNA is TGTGCCAGCAGCTTAGCGGGATCTCAAGAGACCCAGTACTTC. Amino acid sequence: CASSLAGSQETQYF. The variable domain in full, completed from reference TRBV7-2 and TRBJ2-5, reads GAGVSQSPSNKVTEKGKDVELRCDPISGHTALYWYRQSLGQGLEFLIYFQGNSAPDKSGLPSDRFSAERTGGSVSTLTIQRTQQEDSAVYLCASSLAGSQETQYFGPGTRLLVL.

This clonotype was counted only a few times. The CDR3 coding sequence is TGTGCCAGCAGCTACATCGGACCCTACGAGCAGTACTTC. Protein product: CASSYIGPYEQYF. The gene calls are TRBV7-9 and TRBJ2-7; D not resolved. Germline V gene lookup returns CDR1 SEHNR and CDR2 FQNEAQ (reference sequence). The CDR3 consists of 13 residues. The V and J ends lost 4 bases and 2 bases respectively, with 9 bases between them.

V is TRBV7-8 and J is TRBJ2-1; no clear D. The CDR3 sequence is 15 residues long. Germline V gives CDR1 SGHVS, CDR2 FQNEAQ. The V end was cut by 2 bases, the J end by 2 bases, with 10 bases between. The CDR3 is CASSLKLSAYNEQFF. The DNA of the CDR3 is TGTGCCAGCAGCTTAAAGCTCAGCGCCTACAATGAGCAGTTCTTC.

A few counts support this clonotype. The J gene is TRBJ2-1, the V gene TRBV29-1; 12 bases are a match to TRBD2. The V gene's germline CDR1 is SQVTM and CDR2 ANQGSEA. CDR3 size: 14 residues. The V gene end was trimmed by 3 bases and the J gene end by 5 bases; junction bases not matched to a gene: 2. The CDR3 protein is CSVDGLAGNNEQFF. DNA for the CDR3: TGCAGCGTTGATGGACTAGCGGGGAACAATGAGCAGTTCTTC.

The chain recombines TRBV20-1 with TRBJ1-5; D might be TRBD1 (5 bases). The CDR3 has 15 residues. From germline, CDR1 is DFQATT and CDR2 SNEGSKA (reference sequence). The V end was cut by 4 bases, the J end by 1 base, with 14 bases between. Here the CDR3 DNA reads TGCAGTGCTATAGATTTTCGGGGGAGCAATCAGCCCCAGCATTTT. This sequence encodes CSAIDFRGSNQPQHF.

The table lists this clonotype with a few counts. This chain joins TRBV9 and TRBJ1-6; 9 nucleotides match TRBD1. The CDR3 has 16 residues. V lost 0 bases and J lost 7; bases outside the gene matches: 5. Germline assignment: CDR1 SGDLS and CDR2 YYNGEE. The CDR3 DNA reads TGTGCCAGCAGCGTAGCCGGACAGGGGTCGAATTCACCCCTCCACTTT. Protein product: CASSVAGQGSNSPLHF.

V gene TRBV20-1 combines with J gene TRBJ2-5, with TRBD1 as a possible D gene (6 bases). Trimming removed 5 bases at V and 2 bases at J, with 9 bases between. CDR1 DFQATT and CDR2 SNEGSKA come from the germline V gene (reference sequence). This CDR3 has 12 amino acids. CDR3 DNA: TGCAGTGCTCCAAGGGGGCAAGAGACCCAGTACTTC. The encoded protein is CSAPRGQETQYF.

In its sample, this clonotype was seen a few times. The chain links TRBV20-1 to TRBJ2-7; 14 nucleotides agree with TRBD2. Germline CDR1 DFQATT, CDR2 SNEGSKA (reference sequence). The CDR3 sequence is 16 residues long. The V gene end was trimmed by 0 bases and the J gene end by 3 bases; junction bases not matched to a gene: 4. CDR3 sequence: CSARDRGTSGSYEQYF. The CDR3 region has the DNA TGCAGTGCTAGAGATAGGGGGACTAGCGGGAGCTACGAGCAGTACTTC.

The V call is TRBV10-3, the J call TRBJ2-3; unclear D gene. CDR1 and CDR2 from the germline V gene are ENHRY and SYGVKD. The V and J ends lost 6 bases and 2 bases respectively, with 9 bases between them. This CDR3 has 13 amino acids. The CDR3 region has the DNA TGTGCCATCAGAGGTGGTGACACAGATACGCAGTATTTT. Its protein is CAIRGGDTDTQYF.

This clonotype was seen ten or more times. The chain has TRBV4-2 and TRBJ2-7, with 7 bases lining up with TRBD2. The CDR3 contains 14 residues. V gave up 1 base and J gave up 2 bases; unmatched junction bases: 2. CDR1 is LGHNA, CDR2 YNFKEQ, per germline. The CDR3 DNA follows: TGTGCCAGCAGCCAAGGGGAGGGACCCTACGAGCAGTACTTC. Amino acids: CASSQGEGPYEQYF.

This clonotype has a handful of counts. The V and J genes are TRBV29-1 and TRBJ2-7; 10 positions agree with TRBD2. V shed 5 bases and J 3 bases; nucleotides not matched to a gene: 1. CDR3 length: 12 amino acids. Looked up from germline, CDR1 is SQVTM and CDR2 is ANQGSEA. CDR3 loop: CSVIAGGYEQYF. The CDR3, as DNA: TGCAGCGTTATAGCGGGAGGCTACGAGCAGTACTTC.